This is a list of T cell receptor beta chains from one sample in a study of blood T cell repertoires in COVID-19. TCRdb keeps only in-frame clones here, not all; method: immunoSEQ multiplex PCR. This sample has some 220,000 clones, with 80% to 85% found just once. Sequenced: peripheral blood. The receptors derive from a woman in her thirties who had recovered from COVID-19. Both conserved end residues are part of each CDR3. The D gene is left open where the match is weak. Clone size is shown for a subset of rows, as once, few, many or a class of expanded clone.

>.|.|TRBJ2-3|TRBV18
CASSPPSVRTDTQYF
TGTGCCAGCTCACCACCGTCCGTTCGCACAGATACGCAGTATTTT
>.|few|TRBJ1-5|TRBV7-8
CASSLGAVYSNQPQHF
TGTGCCAGCAGCTTAGGCGCGGTATATAGCAATCAGCCCCAGCATTTT
>.|.|TRBJ2-1|TRBV28
CASSPYREVGNEQFF
TGTGCCAGCAGTCCCTACAGGGAAGTCGGCAATGAGCAGTTCTTC
>TRBD2|.|TRBJ2-2|TRBV19
CASRLLAMDTGELFF
TGTGCCAGTAGACTACTAGCGATGGACACCGGGGAGCTGTTTTTT
>.|.|TRBJ2-3|TRBV7-6
CASSFGRGSTDTQYF
TGTGCCAGCAGCTTCGGGCGGGGTAGCACAGATACGCAGTATTTT
>.|.|TRBJ2-7|TRBV28
CASSLNMGTTGLSPEQYF
TGTGCCAGCAGTTTAAACATGGGGACAACAGGGCTTTCCCCCGAGCAGTACTTC
>.|.|TRBJ2-5|TRBV12-2
CASRLGASQHFPEKETQYF
TGTGCAAGTCGCTTGGGAGCTTCCCAGCATTTCCCCGAGAAAGAGACCCAGTACTTC
>TRBD2|once|TRBJ2-5|TRBV28
CASSVEAGLTLRRETQYF
TGTGCCAGCAGTGTCGAAGCGGGACTAACCCTGCGACGCGAGACCCAGTACTTC
>.|.|TRBJ2-4|TRBV27
CASTTLKEYPKNIQYF
TGTGCCAGCACCACACTCAAGGAGTATCCCAAAAACATTCAGTACTTC
>.|.|TRBJ2-5|TRBV12-5
CASAYTNQETQYF
TGTGCTAGTGCCTATACTAATCAAGAGACCCAGTACTTC
>TRBD1|.|TRBJ1-4|TRBV15
CATGQDNEKLFF
TGTGCCACCGGACAGGATAATGAAAAACTGTTTTTT
>TRBD1|.|TRBJ1-2|TRBV27
CASRVTGGVNGYTF
TGTGCCAGCAGGGTGACAGGGGGTGTGAATGGCTACACCTTC
>.|.|TRBJ1-4|TRBV5-1
CASSLESPEEKLFF
TGCGCCAGCAGCTTGGAATCACCGGAGGAAAAACTGTTTTTT
>.|.|TRBJ1-1|TRBV14
CASSGMSQGSTEAFF
TGTGCCAGCAGCGGGATGAGCCAGGGCAGCACTGAAGCTTTCTTT
>.|.|TRBJ1-6|TRBV9
CASSEFDGGVNSPLHF
TGTGCCAGCAGCGAGTTTGACGGAGGAGTTAATTCACCCCTCCACTTT